The 27 T cell receptor beta chains below come from one sample, sequenced in a study of cytomegalovirus exposure and HLA in healthy donors. PCR primers comprised 60 Vbeta and 13 Jbeta primers. The method was immunoSEQ multiplex PCR; TCRdb's version includes in-frame clones alone and lacks a portion of them. The sample gives roughly 120,000 clones, around 74% of which show up once; approximately 4.4% is in the top ten. Source material: PBMCs. These receptor sequences come from a man aged 25 to 45 in good health and CMV-seropositive.

This sequence joins TRBV6-5 and TRBJ1-1, with 8 bases that match TRBD1. This CDR3 has 15 residues. Germline-derived CDR1 and CDR2 are MNHEY and SVGAGI. The V gene end was trimmed by 6 bases and the J gene end by 7 bases; junction bases not matched to a gene: 13. CDR3 DNA: TGTGCCAGCAGGAGGGTCTCGGGACAGGCCCTTGAAGCTTTCTTT. Protein product: CASRRVSGQALEAFF.

This chain connects TRBV5-1 to TRBJ2-7, with 8 positions matching TRBD2. In germline, CDR1 is SGHRS, CDR2 YFSETQ. V was clipped by 4 bases and J by 2 bases; unmatched bases: 5. The CDR3 runs to 14 residues. CDR3 sequence: CASSPGGDTYEQYF. In DNA form, the CDR3 reads TGCGCCAGCAGCCCCGGGGGGGATACCTACGAGCAGTACTTC.

This clone was found many times. The gene calls are TRBV7-6 and TRBJ2-1; D is unresolved. The CDR3 sequence is 11 residues long. Per germline, CDR1 SGHVS and CDR2 FNYEAQ. V lost 6 bases to trimming and J lost 12 bases, with 12 bases between them. The CDR3, as DNA: TGTGCCAGCAGTTCGAGTTCCACGCAGTTCTTC. This sequence encodes CASSSSSTQFF.

The chain combines TRBV4-1 with TRBJ2-7, with 8 bases fitting TRBD1. The ends lost 4 bases at V and 3 bases at J; junction bases unmatched: 11. From germline, CDR1 is MGHRA and CDR2 YSYEKL. This CDR3 has 16 residues. The CDR3 protein is CASSRIGTGRFYEQYF. CDR3 nucleotide sequence: TGCGCCAGCAGCCGTATAGGGACAGGCCGATTCTACGAGCAGTACTTC.

V and J are TRBV28 and TRBJ2-7; tentative D call: TRBD1 (5 bases). The V gene lost 5 bases and the J gene lost 4 bases, with 18 bases spanning the gap. This CDR3 is built from 15 residues. In germline, CDR1 is MDHEN, CDR2 SYDVKM. The CDR3 nucleotides read TGTGCCAGCAGTCCAGGCCCAGGGTGGGTGTACGAGCAGTACTTC. It translates to CASSPGPGWVYEQYF.

The rearrangement joins TRBV9 to TRBJ2-1; 10 bases agree with TRBD2. Germline-derived CDR1 and CDR2 are SGDLS and YYNGEE. Losses at the gene ends were 0 bases for V and 4 bases for J; bases not matched to a gene: 1. This CDR3 is 15 amino acids long. The CDR3 region has the DNA TGTGCCAGCAGCGTAGCACTAGCGGGGTACAATGAGCAGTTCTTC. The encoded protein is CASSVALAGYNEQFF.

The gene calls are TRBV19 and TRBJ2-5; D might be TRBD2 (5 bases). Per the germline V gene, CDR1 is LNHDA and CDR2 is SQIVND (reference sequence). CDR3 length: 14 residues. With 5 bases removed from V and 3 bases from J, the gap between germline ends came to 13 bases. In DNA form, the CDR3 reads TGTGCCAGTAGTTACGTGGGAGACAAAGAGACCCAGTACTTC. This translates into CASSYVGDKETQYF.

The rearrangement uses TRBV7-2 and TRBJ2-7; weak D call: TRBD1 (6 bases). The CDR3 is 16 residues long. V was shortened by 5 bases and J by 6 bases, with 23 bases between the two germline ends. The V gene's germline CDR1 is SGHTA and CDR2 FQGNSA. The CDR3 sequence: CASSPSFDRFGTEQYF. The CDR3 DNA sequence: TGTGCCAGCAGCCCATCATTCGACAGGTTCGGGACCGAGCAGTACTTC.

The chain carries TRBV27 and TRBJ2-1; TRBD2 matches at 16 bases. CDR1 MNHEY and CDR2 SMNVEV come from the germline V gene (reference sequence). The CDR3 extends over 19 amino acids. J gave up 8 bases and V 3 bases, and 13 bases lay outside the gene matches. The CDR3 nucleotides read TGTGCCAGCAGTTTGAAGATCGGGACTAGCGGGGGGGCCGGGGATGAGCAGTTCTTC. Amino acid sequence: CASSLKIGTSGGAGDEQFF.

This clone has just a few counts. The V call is TRBV7-8, the J call TRBJ1-1, with D possibly being TRBD1 (5 bases). The ends were cut back, 0 bases at V and 1 base at J, with 18 bases in the middle. There are 18 residues in the CDR3. Germline values: CDR1 SGHVS, CDR2 FQNEAQ. The CDR3 sequence is CASSLAVGYRGKNTEAFF. The CDR3 DNA follows: TGTGCCAGCAGCTTAGCAGTTGGGTACCGGGGGAAGAACACTGAAGCTTTCTTT. Complete variable domain (other parts from reference TRBV7-8 and TRBJ1-1): GAGVSQSPRYKVAKRGQDVALRCDPISGHVSLFWYQQALGQGPEFLTYFQNEAQLDKSGLPSDRFFAERPEGSVSTLKIQRTQQEDSAVYLCASSLAVGYRGKNTEAFFGQGTRLTVV.

The chain links TRBV14 to TRBJ2-3, with 7 nucleotides matching TRBD1. The ends lost 1 base at V and 3 bases at J; junction bases unmatched: 19. Germline lookup yields CDR1 SGHDN and CDR2 FVKESK. There are 20 residues in the CDR3. In nucleotides, the CDR3 is TGTGCCAGCAGCCAAGTGCCCCGTCGACAGGGCCGGATAAGAACAGATACGCAGTATTTT. Its translation is CASSQVPRRQGRIRTDTQYF. The whole variable domain, remainder taken from reference TRBV14 and TRBJ2-3, is EAGVTQFPSHSVIEKGQTVTLRCDPISGHDNLYWYRRVMGKEIKFLLHFVKESKQDESGMPNNRFLAERTGGTYSTLKVQPAELEDSGVYFCASSQVPRRQGRIRTDTQYFGPGTRLTVL.

The chain combines TRBV6-1 with TRBJ1-2, with 7 bases matching TRBD1. CDR1 is MNHNS and CDR2 is SASEGT in the germline V gene. Trimming took 8 bases from V and 7 from J; bases not matched to a gene: 13. The CDR3 is made up of 14 amino acids. DNA of the CDR3: TGTGCCAGCCAGGAGACAGGGAGGAAAGGTGGCTACACCTTC. As protein: CASQETGRKGGYTF.

DNA of the CDR3: TGTGCCAGCTCACCGACATGGGGACTGCCCTCCTACGAGCAGTACTTC. The encoded protein is CASSPTWGLPSYEQYF. The V gene is TRBV18, the J gene TRBJ2-7; D perhaps matches TRBD2 (6 bases). The CDR3 runs to 16 residues. Germline V lookup: CDR1 KGHSH, CDR2 LQKENI. The germline V and J ends were trimmed by 3 bases and 0 bases, with 15 bases remaining between them.

This chain uses TRBV5-1 with TRBJ2-7, with 8 positions matching TRBD1. Trimming cost V 3 bases and J 3 bases; bases outside gene matches: 8. Germline V gene sequence: CDR1 SGHRS, CDR2 YFSETQ. The CDR3 sequence is 15 residues long. CDR3: CASSYRVTGVYEQYF. The CDR3 DNA reads TGCGCCAGCAGCTACCGGGTGACAGGGGTCTACGAGCAGTACTTC.

V and J are TRBV7-9 and TRBJ1-1; 9 nucleotides align to TRBD1. CDR3 size: 14 residues. J lost 4 bases, V lost 3 bases, and 3 bases had no gene match. The germline V gene encodes CDR1 SEHNR and CDR2 FQNEAQ (reference sequence). DNA for the CDR3: TGTGCCAGCAGCTTTTGGGACAGGGCCACTGAAGCTTTCTTT. Protein product: CASSFWDRATEAFF.

The chain joins TRBV27 to TRBJ2-5, with 11 bases fitting TRBD1. The J segment lost 6 bases and the V segment lost 4 bases, leaving 7 bases of the junction unmatched. Germline values: CDR1 MNHEY, CDR2 SMNVEV (reference sequence). This CDR3 region has 15 residues. CDR3 residues: CASSSLGTGGKTQYF. The CDR3 DNA sequence: TGTGCCAGCAGTTCCCTCGGGACAGGGGGAAAGACCCAGTACTTC.

The genes are TRBV11-2 and TRBJ1-5, with a weak D call TRBD1 (6 bases). Germline V gene lookup returns CDR1 SGHAT and CDR2 FQNNGV. Trimming cost V 2 bases and J 2 bases, with 13 bases left between them. The CDR3 sequence is 16 residues long. The chain's CDR3 is CASSLSGEWGNQPQHF. CDR3 DNA sequence: TGTGCCAGCAGCTTATCAGGGGAATGGGGCAATCAGCCCCAGCATTTT.

Only one count was recorded for this clone. V usage is TRBV5-1 and J usage is TRBJ1-5, with D unclear. Trimming took 0 bases from V and 2 from J, leaving 9 bases between them. The V gene's germline CDR1 is SGHRS and CDR2 YFSETQ. The CDR3 is 15 amino acids. CDR3 DNA sequence: TGCGCCAGCAGCTTGGTCCCCGGGGGCAATCAGCCCCAGCATTTT. Translated, it gives CASSLVPGGNQPQHF.

The rearrangement uses TRBV28 and TRBJ1-5, with a weak D call TRBD1 (5 bases). V gave up 2 bases and J gave up 3 bases, with 17 bases separating them. The CDR3 totals 17 residues. In germline, CDR1 is MDHEN, CDR2 SYDVKM. CDR3 region: CASSLNFRRQNNQPQHF. CDR3 DNA sequence: TGTGCCAGCAGTTTAAACTTTAGGCGACAGAACAATCAGCCCCAGCATTTT.

The rearrangement joins TRBV7-8 to TRBJ1-5; no clear D. There are 17 residues in the CDR3. Germline V CDR1 and CDR2: SGHVS, FQNEAQ. V was trimmed by 5 bases and J by 2 bases, leaving 19 bases between them. DNA of the CDR3: TGTGCCAGCAGCCCCTGGGCCGCCCTTCGCGGCAATCAGCCCCAGCATTTT. It codes for CASSPWAALRGNQPQHF.

This clone has only one observation. V is TRBV6-6 and J is TRBJ2-7; 8 bases fit TRBD2. The V gene's germline CDR1 is MNHNY and CDR2 SVGAGI (reference sequence). Unmatched junction bases numbered 15, after V lost 7 bases and J lost 4 bases. CDR3 length: 16 residues. CDR3 bases: TGTGCCAGCAAGCCGGGGGGGGAGGGCGGGCGGTACGAGCAGTACTTC. This codes for CASKPGGEGGRYEQYF.

The rearrangement joins TRBV9 to TRBJ2-2; no clear D gene. The V end was cut by 2 bases, the J end by 6 bases, with 20 bases between. This CDR3 is built from 17 residues. Germline CDR1 SGDLS, CDR2 YYNGEE. The CDR3 sequence is CASSVAVSPEEAGELFF. The CDR3 DNA is TGTGCCAGCAGCGTTGCTGTCAGTCCGGAAGAGGCCGGGGAGCTGTTTTTT.

This clone has only one observation. The rearrangement joins TRBV9 to TRBJ1-1; 8 bases align to TRBD1. The germline V gene has CDR1 SGDLS and CDR2 YYNGEE. The CDR3 is 14 amino acids. V gave up 3 bases and J gave up 1 base; unmatched junction bases: 2. The CDR3 protein is CASSAQGENTEAFF. The DNA of the CDR3 is TGTGCCAGCAGCGCACAGGGGGAGAACACTGAAGCTTTCTTT.

This chain uses TRBV9 with TRBJ1-6; no clear D. Germline V CDR1 and CDR2: SGDLS, YYNGEE. V shed 0 bases and J shed 5 bases, with 9 bases lying between them. There are 15 residues in the CDR3. This chain's CDR3 is CASSVGTGDNSPLHF. The CDR3 nucleotides read TGTGCCAGCAGCGTAGGGACGGGAGATAATTCACCCCTCCACTTT.

On this clone: Germline is not matched at one junction end, which may reflect a read error. The V call is TRBV6-1, the J call TRBJ2-7; 7 positions match TRBD1. Germline V gene data show CDR1 as MNHNS and CDR2 as SASEGT. The CDR3 contains 10 residues. The CDR3 DNA sequence: TGTGCCAGCAGTGAAGGACAGGGAGTCTGG. This gives the protein CASSEGQGVW.

The J gene is TRBJ2-5, the V gene TRBV7-7; 7 bases line up with TRBD1. CDR3 size: 13 residues. V was clipped by 7 bases and J by 0 bases; unmatched bases: 2. CDR1 SSHAT and CDR2 FNYEAQ come from the germline V gene (reference sequence). The CDR3 region is CASTGTDQETQYF. Here the CDR3 DNA reads TGTGCCAGCACCGGGACAGACCAAGAGACCCAGTACTTC.

The chain links TRBV5-1 to TRBJ2-5, with 8 bases lining up with TRBD1. With 4 bases clipped from V and 6 bases from J, the junction kept 17 bases outside the gene matches. Germline CDR1 is SGHRS and CDR2 is YFSETQ. This CDR3 is built from 17 residues. As DNA, the CDR3 is TGCGCCAGCAGCCGGCCGATGACAGGGGATATGGAGAAGACCCAGTACTTC. Translating it yields CASSRPMTGDMEKTQYF.